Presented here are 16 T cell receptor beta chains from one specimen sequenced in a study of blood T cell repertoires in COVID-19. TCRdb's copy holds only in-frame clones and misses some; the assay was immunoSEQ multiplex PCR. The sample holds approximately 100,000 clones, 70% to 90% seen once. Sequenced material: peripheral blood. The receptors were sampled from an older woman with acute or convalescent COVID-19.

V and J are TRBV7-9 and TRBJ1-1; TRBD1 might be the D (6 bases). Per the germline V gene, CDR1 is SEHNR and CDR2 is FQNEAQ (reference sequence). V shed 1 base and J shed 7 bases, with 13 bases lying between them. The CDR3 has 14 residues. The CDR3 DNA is TGTGCCAGCAGCTTAGTACCAGGGGTTGATGAAGCTTTCTTT. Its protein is CASSLVPGVDEAFF.

The CDR3 coding sequence is TGCGCCAGCAGCCAAGGGGCATATAGCAATCAGCCCCAGCATTTT. Its protein product is CASSQGAYSNQPQHF. V gene TRBV4-1 combines with J gene TRBJ1-5; D is ambiguous. V was cut by 1 base and J by 0 bases, with 7 bases left in between. Germline V lookup: CDR1 MGHRA, CDR2 YSYEKL. The CDR3 extends over 15 amino acids.

CDR3 sequence reads: CASSESLLGQPQHF. The CDR3, as DNA: TGTGCCAGCAGTGAGTCCCTCCTGGGCCAGCCCCAGCATTTT. This chain joins TRBV2 and TRBJ1-5; no reliable D call. The CDR3 covers 14 residues. From germline, CDR1 is SNHLY and CDR2 FYNNEI. V gave up 3 bases and J gave up 7 bases, with 13 bases separating them.

Written as DNA, the CDR3 is TGTGCCAGCTCACCATACCGGGACAGATCTTTCTACGAGCAGTACTTC. Translating it yields CASSPYRDRSFYEQYF. This chain links TRBV18 with TRBJ2-7, with 7 bases aligning to TRBD1. The germline gives CDR1 KGHSH, CDR2 LQKENI. The trim removed 2 bases at V and 3 bases at J, leaving 10 bases unmatched. The CDR3 totals 16 residues.

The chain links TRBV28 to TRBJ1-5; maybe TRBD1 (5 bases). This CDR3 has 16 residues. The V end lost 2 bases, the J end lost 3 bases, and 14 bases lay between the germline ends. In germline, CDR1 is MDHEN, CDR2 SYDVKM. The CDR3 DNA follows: TGTGCCAGCAGTTTAGCGGCAGGGTCCCTCAATCAGCCCCAGCATTTT. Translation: CASSLAAGSLNQPQHF. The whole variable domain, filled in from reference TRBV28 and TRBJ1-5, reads DVKVTQSSRYLVKRTGEKVFLECVQDMDHENMFWYRQDPGLGLRLIYFSYDVKMKEKGDIPEGYSVSREKKERFSLILESASTNQTSMYLCASSLAAGSLNQPQHFGDGTRLSIL.

CDR3 region: CASSLGTGLNQPQHF. The CDR3 bases are TGTGCCAGCAGCCTAGGGACAGGTCTCAATCAGCCCCAGCATTTT. The rearrangement links TRBV7-2 to TRBJ1-5, with TRBD1 matching 8 bases. V lost 5 bases, J lost 3 bases, and 6 bases stayed unmatched. Germline-derived CDR1 and CDR2 are SGHTA and FQGNSA. This CDR3 spans 15 amino acids.

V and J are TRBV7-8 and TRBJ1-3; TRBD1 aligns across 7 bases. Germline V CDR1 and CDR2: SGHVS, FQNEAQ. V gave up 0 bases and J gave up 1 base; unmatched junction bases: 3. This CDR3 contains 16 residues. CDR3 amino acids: CASSLAPGQSGNTIYF. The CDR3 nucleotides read TGTGCCAGCAGCTTAGCCCCGGGACAGTCTGGAAACACCATATATTTT.

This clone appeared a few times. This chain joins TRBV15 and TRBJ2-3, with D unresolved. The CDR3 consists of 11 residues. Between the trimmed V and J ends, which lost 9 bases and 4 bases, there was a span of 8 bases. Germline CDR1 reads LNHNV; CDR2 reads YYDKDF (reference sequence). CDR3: CATGLPDTQYF. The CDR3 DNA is TGTGCCACTGGTCTACCAGATACGCAGTATTTT.

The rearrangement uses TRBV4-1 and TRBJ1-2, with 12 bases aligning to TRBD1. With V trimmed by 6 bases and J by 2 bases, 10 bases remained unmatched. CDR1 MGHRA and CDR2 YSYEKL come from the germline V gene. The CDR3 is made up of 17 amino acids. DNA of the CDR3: TGCGCCAGCAGTAAGGCGACCGGGACAGGGGGCAACTATGGCTACACCTTC. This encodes CASSKATGTGGNYGYTF.

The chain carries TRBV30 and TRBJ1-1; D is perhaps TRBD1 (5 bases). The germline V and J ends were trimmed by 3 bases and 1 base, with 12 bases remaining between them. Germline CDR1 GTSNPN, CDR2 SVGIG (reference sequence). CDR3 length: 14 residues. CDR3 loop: CAWRRPGRNTEAFF. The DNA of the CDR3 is TGTGCCTGGAGGAGGCCAGGGCGGAACACTGAAGCTTTCTTT.

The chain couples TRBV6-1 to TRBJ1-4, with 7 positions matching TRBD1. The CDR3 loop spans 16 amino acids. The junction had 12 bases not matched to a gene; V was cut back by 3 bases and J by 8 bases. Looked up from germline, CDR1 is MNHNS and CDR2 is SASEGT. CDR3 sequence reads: CASSEGVTGQREKLFF. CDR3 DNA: TGTGCCAGCAGTGAGGGGGTGACAGGGCAAAGGGAAAAACTGTTTTTT.

DNA for the CDR3: TGTGCCTGGAGTGTCGGCGGAACCTCCTACGAGCAGTACTTC. Translating it yields CAWSVGGTSYEQYF. The rearrangement joins TRBV30 to TRBJ2-7, with D hard to call. V lost 0 bases and J lost 0, with 9 bases in between. Germline values: CDR1 GTSNPN, CDR2 SVGIG (reference sequence). CDR3 length equals 14 residues.

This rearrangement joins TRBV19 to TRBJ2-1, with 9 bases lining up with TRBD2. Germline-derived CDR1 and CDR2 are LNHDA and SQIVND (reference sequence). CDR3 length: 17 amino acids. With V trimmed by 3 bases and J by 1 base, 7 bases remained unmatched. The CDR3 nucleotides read TGTGCCAGTAGTATGGGTGGCGGGAGGGGTTCCTACAATGAGCAGTTCTTC. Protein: CASSMGGGRGSYNEQFF. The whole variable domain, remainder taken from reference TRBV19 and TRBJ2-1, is DGGITQSPKYLFRKEGQNVTLSCEQNLNHDAMYWYRQDPGQGLRLIYYSQIVNDFQKGDIAEGYSVSREKKESFPLTVTSAQKNPTAFYLCASSMGGGRGSYNEQFFGPGTRLTVL.

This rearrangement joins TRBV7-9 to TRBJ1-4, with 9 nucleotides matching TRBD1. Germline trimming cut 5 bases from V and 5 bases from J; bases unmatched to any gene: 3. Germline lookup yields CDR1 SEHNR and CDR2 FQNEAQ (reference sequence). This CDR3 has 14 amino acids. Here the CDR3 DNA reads TGTGCCAGCAGCCGGGACAGGGAAAATGAAAAACTGTTTTTT. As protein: CASSRDRENEKLFF.

The chain's CDR3 is CASSPTGETQYF. The DNA of the CDR3 is TGTGCCAGCAGCCCAACAGGGGAGACCCAGTACTTC. The genes are TRBV7-3 and TRBJ2-5, with a possible D match to TRBD1 (6 bases). Trimming took off 5 bases at V and 5 bases at J, with 9 bases between the two ends. Germline CDR1 and CDR2: SGHTA and FQGTGA. CDR3 length: 12 amino acids.

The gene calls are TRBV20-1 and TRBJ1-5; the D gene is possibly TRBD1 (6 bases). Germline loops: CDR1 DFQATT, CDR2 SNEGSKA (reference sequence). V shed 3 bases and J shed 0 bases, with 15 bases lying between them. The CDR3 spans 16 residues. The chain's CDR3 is CSASPGGPYSNQPQHF. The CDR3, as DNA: TGCAGTGCTAGTCCCGGGGGGCCCTATAGCAATCAGCCCCAGCATTTT.